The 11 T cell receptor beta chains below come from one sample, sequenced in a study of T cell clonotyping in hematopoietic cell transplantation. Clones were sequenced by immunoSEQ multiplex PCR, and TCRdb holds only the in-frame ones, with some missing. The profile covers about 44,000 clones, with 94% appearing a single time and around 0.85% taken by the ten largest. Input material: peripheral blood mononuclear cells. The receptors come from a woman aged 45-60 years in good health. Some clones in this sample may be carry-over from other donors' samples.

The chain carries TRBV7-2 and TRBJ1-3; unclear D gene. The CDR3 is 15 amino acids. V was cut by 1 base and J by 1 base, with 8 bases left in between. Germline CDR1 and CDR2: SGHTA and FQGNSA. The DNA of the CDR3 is TGTGCCAGCAGCTTAGGGGCACCTTCTGGAAACACCATATATTTT. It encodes CASSLGAPSGNTIYF.

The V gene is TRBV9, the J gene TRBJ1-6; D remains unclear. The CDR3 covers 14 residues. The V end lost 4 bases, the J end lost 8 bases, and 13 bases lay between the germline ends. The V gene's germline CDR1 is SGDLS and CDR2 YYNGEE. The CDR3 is CASSPGGVDSPLHF. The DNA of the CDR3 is TGTGCCAGCAGCCCCGGCGGGGTAGATTCACCCCTCCACTTT.

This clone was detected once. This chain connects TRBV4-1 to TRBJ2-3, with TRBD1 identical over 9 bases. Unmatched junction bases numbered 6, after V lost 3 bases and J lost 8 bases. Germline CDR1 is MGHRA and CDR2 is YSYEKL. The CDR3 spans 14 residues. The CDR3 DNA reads TGCGCCAGCAGCCAGACAGGGGGAGAAGGTACGCAGTATTTT. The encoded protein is CASSQTGGEGTQYF.

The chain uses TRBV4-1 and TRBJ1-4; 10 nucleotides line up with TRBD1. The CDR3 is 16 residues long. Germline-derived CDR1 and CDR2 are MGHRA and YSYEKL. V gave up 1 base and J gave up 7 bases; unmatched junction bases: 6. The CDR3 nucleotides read TGCGCCAGCAGCCAAGCGGAGACAGGGGGCGGTGAAAAACTGTTTTTT. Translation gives CASSQAETGGGEKLFF.

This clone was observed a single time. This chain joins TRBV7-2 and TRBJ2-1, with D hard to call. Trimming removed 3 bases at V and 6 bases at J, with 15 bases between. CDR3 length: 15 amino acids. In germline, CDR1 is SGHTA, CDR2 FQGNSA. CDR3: CASSLESLEFNEQFF. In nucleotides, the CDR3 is TGTGCCAGCAGCTTGGAGAGCCTAGAATTCAATGAGCAGTTCTTC.

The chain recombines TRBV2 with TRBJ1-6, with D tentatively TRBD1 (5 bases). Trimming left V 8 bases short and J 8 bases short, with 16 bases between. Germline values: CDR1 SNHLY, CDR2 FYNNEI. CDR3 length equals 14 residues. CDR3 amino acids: CASGAGVSDSPLHF. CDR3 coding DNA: TGTGCCAGCGGGGCGGGGGTCTCTGATTCACCCCTCCACTTT.

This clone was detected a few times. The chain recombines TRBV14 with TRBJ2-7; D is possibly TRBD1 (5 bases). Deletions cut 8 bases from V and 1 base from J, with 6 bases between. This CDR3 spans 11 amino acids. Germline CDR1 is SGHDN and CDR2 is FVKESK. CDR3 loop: CASGHSYEQYF. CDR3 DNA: TGTGCCAGCGGACATTCCTACGAGCAGTACTTC.

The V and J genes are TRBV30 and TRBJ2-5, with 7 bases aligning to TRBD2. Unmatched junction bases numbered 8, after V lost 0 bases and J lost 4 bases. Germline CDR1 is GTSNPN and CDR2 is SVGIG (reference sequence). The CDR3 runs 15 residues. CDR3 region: CAWSVLVGEGETQYF. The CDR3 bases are TGTGCCTGGAGTGTACTGGTAGGGGAGGGAGAGACCCAGTACTTC.

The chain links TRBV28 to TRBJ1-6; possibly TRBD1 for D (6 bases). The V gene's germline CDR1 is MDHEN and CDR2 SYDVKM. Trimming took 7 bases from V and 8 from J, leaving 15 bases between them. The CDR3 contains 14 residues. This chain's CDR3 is CASISIQGYSPLHF. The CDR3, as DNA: TGTGCCAGCATCTCGATACAGGGTTATTCACCCCTCCACTTT.

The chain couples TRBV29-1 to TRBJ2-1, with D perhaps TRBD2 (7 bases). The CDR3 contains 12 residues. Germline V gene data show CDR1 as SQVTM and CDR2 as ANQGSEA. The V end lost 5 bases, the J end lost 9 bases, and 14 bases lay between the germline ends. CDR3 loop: CSVRWGGLEQFF. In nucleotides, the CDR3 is TGCAGCGTTCGATGGGGGGGCCTTGAGCAGTTCTTC.

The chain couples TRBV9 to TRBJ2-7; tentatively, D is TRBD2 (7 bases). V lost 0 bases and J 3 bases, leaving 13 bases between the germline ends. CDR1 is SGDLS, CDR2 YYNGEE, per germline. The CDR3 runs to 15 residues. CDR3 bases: TGTGCCAGCAGCGTAGGAGGCGGGGGCCTCTACGAGCAGTACTTC. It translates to CASSVGGGGLYEQYF.